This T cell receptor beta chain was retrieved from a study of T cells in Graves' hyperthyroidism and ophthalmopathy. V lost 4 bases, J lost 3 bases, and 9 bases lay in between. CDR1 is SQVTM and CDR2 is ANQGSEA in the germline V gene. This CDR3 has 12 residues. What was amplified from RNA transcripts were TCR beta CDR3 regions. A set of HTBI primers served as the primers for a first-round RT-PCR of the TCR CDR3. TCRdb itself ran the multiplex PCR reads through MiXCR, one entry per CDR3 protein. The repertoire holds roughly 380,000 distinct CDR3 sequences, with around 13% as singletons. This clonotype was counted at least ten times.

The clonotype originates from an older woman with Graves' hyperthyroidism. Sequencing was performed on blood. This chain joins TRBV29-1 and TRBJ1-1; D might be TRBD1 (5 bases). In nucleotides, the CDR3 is TGCAGCGTTGCCCGAGGGGACACTGAAGCTTTCTTT. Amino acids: CSVARGDTEAFF.